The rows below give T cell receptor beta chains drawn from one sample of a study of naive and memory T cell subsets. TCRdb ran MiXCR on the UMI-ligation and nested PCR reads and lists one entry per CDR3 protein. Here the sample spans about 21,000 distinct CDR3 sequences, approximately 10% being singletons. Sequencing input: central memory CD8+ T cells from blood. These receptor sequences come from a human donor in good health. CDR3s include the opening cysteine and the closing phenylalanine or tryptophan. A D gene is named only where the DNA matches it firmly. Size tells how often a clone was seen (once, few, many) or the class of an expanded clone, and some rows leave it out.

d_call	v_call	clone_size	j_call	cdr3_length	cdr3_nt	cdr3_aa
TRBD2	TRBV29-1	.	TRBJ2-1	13	TGCAGCGTTGATGGACTAGCCGTGAGTGAGCAGTTCTTC	CSVDGLAVSEQFF
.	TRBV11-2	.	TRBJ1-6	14	TGTGCCAGCAGCTTAGGAGGTTATGATTCACCCCTCCACTTT	CASSLGGYDSPLHF
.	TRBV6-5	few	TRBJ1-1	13	TGTGCCAGCAGCCCCGGGGCGAACACTGAAGCTTTCTTT	CASSPGANTEAFF
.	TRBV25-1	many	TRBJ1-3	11	TGTGCCAGCAGCCCAGCGGTTGGGTTATATTTT	CASSPAVGLYF
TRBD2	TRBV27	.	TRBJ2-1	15	TGTGCCAGCAGCACTGAGACTAGCGCCTACAATGAGCAGTTCTTC	CASSTETSAYNEQFF
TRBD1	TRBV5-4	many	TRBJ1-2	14	TGTGCCAGCAGCTTGTGGGGGACAGGGGATGGCTACACCTTC	CASSLWGTGDGYTF
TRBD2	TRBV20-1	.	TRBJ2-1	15	TGCAGTGCTAGCCCCGGGACTAGCGGTTTACAGGGGCAGTTCTTC	CSASPGTSGLQGQFF
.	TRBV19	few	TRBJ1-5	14	TGTGCCAGTAGTATCCCAGGGGACAATCAGCCCCAGCATTTT	CASSIPGDNQPQHF
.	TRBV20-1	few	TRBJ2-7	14	TGCAGTGCCCCGGGGGCGGGAAATTCCTACGAGCAGTACTTC	CSAPGAGNSYEQYF
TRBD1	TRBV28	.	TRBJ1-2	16	TGTGCCAGCATTGAACTGGGACAGCTGACTAACTATGGCTACACCTTC	CASIELGQLTNYGYTF
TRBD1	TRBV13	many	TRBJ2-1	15	TGTGCCAGCAGCACCCGCGGGACAGGGGGAAATGAGCAGTTCTTC	CASSTRGTGGNEQFF
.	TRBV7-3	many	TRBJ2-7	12	TGTGCCAGCAGCTTAACCTCCTACGAGCAGTACTTC	CASSLTSYEQYF
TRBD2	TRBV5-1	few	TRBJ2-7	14	TGCGCCAGCAGCTGGACTAGCGGGACCTACGAGCAGTACTTC	CASSWTSGTYEQYF
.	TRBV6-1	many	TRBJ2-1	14	TGTGCCAGCAGTGAAGACCTGGGACTCCATGAGCAGTTCTTC	CASSEDLGLHEQFF
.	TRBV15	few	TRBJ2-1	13	TGTGCCACCAGCGGACACAGCTACAATGAGCAGTTCTTC	CATSGHSYNEQFF
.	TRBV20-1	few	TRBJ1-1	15	TGCAGTGCTAGAGATCTAAGCAGGGAGAACACTGAAGCTTTCTTT	CSARDLSRENTEAFF
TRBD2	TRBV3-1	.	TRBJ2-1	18	TGTGCCAGCAGCGATGGGACTAGCGGGAGGGTAGGCACCAATGAGCAGTTCTTC	CASSDGTSGRVGTNEQFF
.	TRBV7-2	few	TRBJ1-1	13	TGTGCCAGCAGCTGGGGGACGGCGATTGAAGCTTTCTTT	CASSWGTAIEAFF
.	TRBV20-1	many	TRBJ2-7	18	TGCAGTGCTAGTATCCCTCTGGGCCGGGAGCCCCTTCGCGCCGAGCAGTACTTC	CSASIPLGREPLRAEQYF
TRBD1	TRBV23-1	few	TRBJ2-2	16	TGCGCCAGCAGTCAAACCGGGACAGCGAACACCGGGGAGCTGTTTTTT	CASSQTGTANTGELFF
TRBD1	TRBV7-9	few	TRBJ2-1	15	TGTGCCAGCAGCTTAGGGGACAGGGTCCACAATGAGCAGTTCTTC	CASSLGDRVHNEQFF
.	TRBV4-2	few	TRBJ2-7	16	TGTGCCAGCAGCCAAGCTGGGCCAGGGAGTAGCGACGAGCAGTACTTC	CASSQAGPGSSDEQYF
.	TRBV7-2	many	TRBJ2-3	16	TGTGCCAGCAGCTTAGGGGTCGGGGTTTTCACAGATACGCAGTATTTT	CASSLGVGVFTDTQYF